This entry lists 17 T cell receptor beta chains sequenced from one sample in a study of metastatic and nonmetastatic thyroid tumors. Every patient was untreated before thyroid surgery. TCRdb recomputed clones from the PCR reads via MiXCR. This table has roughly 75,000 clones, approximately 13% appearing once. Sequencing was done on a sample of tumor tissue. The receptors were sampled from a female donor with papillary thyroid cancer or a benign thyroid nodule (not recorded which). Some clones in this sample may be carry-over from other donors' samples.

As regards this clone: Germline is not matched at one junction end, which may reflect a read error. V and J are TRBV6-1 and TRBJ2-3; possible D gene TRBD2, 5 bases. Germline CDR1 is MNHNS and CDR2 is SASEGT. The CDR3 totals 8 residues. Here the CDR3 reads CASTPEGF. In DNA, the CDR3 is TGTGCCAGCACCCCAGAGGGCTTT.

Of note for this clone: This clone may be a read error of a much larger clone one base away. J is TRBJ2-7 and V is TRBV20-1; 9 nucleotides match TRBD1. CDR3 length: 13 amino acids. Trimming cost V 4 bases and J 5 bases; bases outside gene matches: 6. Germline loops: CDR1 DFQATT, CDR2 SNEGSKA (reference sequence). The CDR3 here is CSAIIRTGDEQYF. CDR3 sequence (DNA): TGCAGTGCTATCATACGGACAGGGGACGAGCAGTACTTC.

This clone came up a few times. This sequence joins TRBV7-9 and TRBJ2-5; perhaps TRBD2 as D (6 bases). The CDR3 consists of 12 residues. Germline CDR1 SEHNR, CDR2 FQNEAQ (reference sequence). Trimming shortened V by 2 bases and J by 5 bases, and 6 bases separated the two germline ends. DNA for the CDR3: TGTGCCAGCAGCTTACTAGCGGAGACCCAGTACTTC. It encodes CASSLLAETQYF. Using reference TRBV7-9 and TRBJ2-5 for the parts outside the CDR3, the full variable domain is DTGVSQNPRHKITKRGQNVTFRCDPISEHNRLYWYRQTLGQGPEFLTYFQNEAQLEKSRLLSDRFSAERPKGSFSTLEIQRTEQGDSAMYLCASSLLAETQYFGPGTRLLVL.

This clone was observed a handful of times. A read error may explain this, as a much larger clone is one base away. The CDR3 DNA reads TGTGCCACCAGCAGGGTTATATCTTGGGAGCAGTTCTTC. This encodes CATSRVISWEQFF. This chain links TRBV15 with TRBJ2-1; D uncertain. There are 13 residues in the CDR3. Trimming pared 3 bases from V and 10 bases from J, leaving 13 bases between. Per the germline V gene, CDR1 is LNHNV and CDR2 is YYDKDF (reference sequence).

This clone was counted many times. This chain joins TRBV11-2 and TRBJ2-3; 15 bases line up with TRBD2. Trimming cost V 5 bases and J 8 bases; bases outside gene matches: 5. Germline CDR1 SGHAT, CDR2 FQNNGV. This CDR3 is 15 amino acids long. Here the CDR3 reads CASSLGLAGGGTQYF. In DNA form, the CDR3 reads TGTGCCAGCAGCCTGGGACTAGCGGGGGGTGGTACGCAGTATTTT.

This clone was recorded many times. The chain is built from TRBV6-1 and TRBJ2-7; possibly TRBD2 for D (5 bases). V lost 5 bases and J 0 bases, leaving 17 bases between the germline ends. Germline assignment: CDR1 MNHNS and CDR2 SASEGT. This CDR3 has 16 amino acids. CDR3 nucleotide sequence: TGTGCCAGCAGTAAGGACTGGGCGTCGAGCTCCTACGAGCAGTACTTC. Amino acids: CASSKDWASSSYEQYF.

This clone was recorded at least ten times. The chain joins TRBV9 to TRBJ1-3; perhaps TRBD1 as D (6 bases). The CDR3 totals 14 residues. CDR1 and CDR2 from the germline V gene are SGDLS and YYNGEE. Between the trimmed V and J ends, which lost 5 bases and 4 bases, there was a span of 13 bases. The CDR3 loop reads CASSKTGSGNTIYF. CDR3 DNA sequence: TGTGCCAGCAGTAAGACAGGTTCAGGAAACACCATATATTTT.

As regards this clone: Given a much more abundant clone one base away, this may be a read error. J is TRBJ2-7 and V is TRBV4-1; TRBD1 agrees at 7 bases. The length of the CDR3 is 15 residues. The V gene's germline CDR1 is MGHRA and CDR2 YSYEKL. Trimming cost V 5 bases and J 3 bases; bases outside gene matches: 10. CDR3 nucleotides: TGCGCCAGCAGCGCACAGCCGCGACAGGGCTACGAGCAGTACTTC. It codes for CASSAQPRQGYEQYF.

This clone is categorized as medium-sized. An end of the junction differs from the germline gene, which may be a read error. The chain carries TRBV7-7 and TRBJ2-1, with 10 bases lining up with TRBD2. The length of the CDR3 is 14 residues. Germline values: CDR1 SSHAT, CDR2 FNYEAQ (reference sequence). CDR3 nucleotides: TGTGCTAGCAGTAGTAGCGGGGGGAACAATGAGCAGTTCTTC. Its protein product is CASSSSGGNNEQFF.

The chain recombines TRBV11-2 with TRBJ2-7, with D unclear. With 3 bases removed from V and 7 bases from J, the gap between germline ends came to 16 bases. The CDR3 runs 14 residues. CDR1 is SGHAT, CDR2 FQNNGV, per germline. In DNA form, the CDR3 reads TGTGCCAGCAGCTTTTACTCGAGCAAGGATGAGCAGTACTTC. Residues: CASSFYSSKDEQYF.

This clone occurred a few times. At one end the junction does not follow the germline gene, possibly because of a read error. The chain has TRBV7-2 and TRBJ2-2; no reliable D call. The CDR3 contains 13 residues. Germline V lookup: CDR1 SGHTA, CDR2 FQGNSA. The CDR3 is CASGFVNGGELFF. The CDR3 nucleotides are TGTGCCAGCGGCTTCGTGAACGGCGGGGAGCTGTTTTTT.

This clone was found many times. The chain is built from TRBV2 and TRBJ2-1; the D call may be TRBD1 or TRBD2 (5 bases each). Per germline, CDR1 SNHLY and CDR2 FYNNEI. Trimming removed 9 bases at V and 5 bases at J, with 26 bases between. The CDR3 sequence is 17 residues long. CDR3 DNA: TGTGCCAGAATTAGAGCGAGGGCTGGGGCGCTTCACAATGAGCAGTTCTTC. This gives the protein CARIRARAGALHNEQFF.

The V and J genes are TRBV7-9 and TRBJ2-7; 9 nucleotides agree with TRBD2. The germline V gene has CDR1 SEHNR and CDR2 FQNEAQ (reference sequence). V was pared by 5 bases and J by 5 bases, with 10 bases of the junction left unmatched. The CDR3 runs to 15 residues. CDR3 in DNA: TGTGCCAGCAGCCCTCAGGGCGGGAGGGGGCACGAGCAGTACTTC. It translates to CASSPQGGRGHEQYF.

Ten or more counts support this clone. The rearrangement uses TRBV18 and TRBJ2-1; no reliable D call. The V end was cut by 6 bases, the J end by 0 bases, with 12 bases between. Germline lookup yields CDR1 KGHSH and CDR2 LQKENI. The CDR3 runs 15 residues. CDR3 protein: CASSLSRSSYNEQFF. CDR3 sequence (DNA): TGTGCCAGCTCGCTCTCGAGAAGCTCCTACAATGAGCAGTTCTTC.

As to this clone: Being one base from a much bigger clone, this may be a read error. The V and J genes are TRBV28 and TRBJ2-3; no firm D call. The length of the CDR3 is 12 residues. Germline V lookup: CDR1 MDHEN, CDR2 SYDVKM. Trimming left V 5 bases short and J 7 bases short, with 10 bases between. The CDR3 reads CASSRHGNTQYF. The CDR3 nucleotides read TGTGCCAGCAGTCGACATGGCAATACGCAGTATTTT.

Comments on this clone: Since a much larger clone is just one base distant, this may be a read error. The CDR3 sequence: CASRAHRDRPQHF. DNA of the CDR3: TGTGCCAGCAGAGCGCACAGAGATCGGCCCCAGCATTTT. The chain has TRBV7-8 and TRBJ1-5; no definite D call. Germline V gene lookup returns CDR1 SGHVS and CDR2 FQNEAQ. Between the trimmed V and J ends, which lost 6 bases and 9 bases, there was a span of 15 bases. The CDR3 extends over 13 amino acids.

At least ten counts were recorded for this clone. The CDR3 sequence is CAISEAGGNQPQHF. CDR3 coding DNA: TGTGCCATCAGTGAAGCGGGGGGCAATCAGCCCCAGCATTTT. The V gene is TRBV10-3, the J gene TRBJ1-5; D perhaps matches TRBD1 (5 bases). This CDR3 contains 14 residues. The germline CDR1 and CDR2 sequences are ENHRY and SYGVKD. With 3 bases removed from V and 2 bases from J, the gap between germline ends came to 8 bases.